Below, 16 T cell receptor beta chains from the same sample are listed, as sequenced in a study of cytomegalovirus exposure and HLA in healthy donors. The PCR used 60 Vbeta and 13 Jbeta primers. TCRdb's copy holds only in-frame clones and misses some; the assay was immunoSEQ multiplex PCR. This sample has around 80,000 clones, with 78% found just once. The sample comprised PBMCs. These receptors were collected from a man in his forties or fifties in good health and CMV-seronegative.

This clone has a single count. The CDR3 DNA reads TGTGCCAGCAGTTTGAACAGCTATGGCTACACCTTC. This encodes CASSLNSYGYTF. V and J are TRBV28 and TRBJ1-2; D remains ambiguous. With 3 bases removed from V and 4 bases from J, the gap between germline ends came to 6 bases. This CDR3 region has 12 residues. CDR1 MDHEN and CDR2 SYDVKM come from the germline V gene.

This clone was observed a handful of times. In DNA form, the CDR3 reads TGCAGCGTAGACCCAGGACAGGGGGCCTACGAGCAGTACTTC. It is translated as CSVDPGQGAYEQYF. The gene calls are TRBV29-1 and TRBJ2-7, with TRBD1 matching over 10 bases. The CDR3 loop spans 14 amino acids. Germline values: CDR1 SQVTM, CDR2 ANQGSEA. The V gene end was trimmed by 6 bases and the J gene end by 2 bases; junction bases not matched to a gene: 7.

This clone was counted only a few times. CDR3 sequence reads: CASRGQGPEKLFF. In DNA form, the CDR3 reads TGTGCCAGCAGGGGACAGGGTCCGGAAAAACTGTTTTTT. V is TRBV6-1 and J is TRBJ1-4, with TRBD1 identical over 9 bases. The length of the CDR3 is 13 residues. The germline V gene has CDR1 MNHNS and CDR2 SASEGT. The V gene end was trimmed by 6 bases and the J gene end by 8 bases; junction bases not matched to a gene: 4.

The DNA of the CDR3 is TGTGCCAGCAGTGAACCCCTACAGGCGCACGGACCGCAACTGTTTTTT. As protein: CASSEPLQAHGPQLFF. This chain connects TRBV2 to TRBJ1-4; D is perhaps TRBD1 (5 bases). CDR1 SNHLY and CDR2 FYNNEI come from the germline V gene. Trimming stripped 2 bases from V and 12 bases from J, with 22 bases between. The CDR3 totals 16 residues.

This clone was seen a single time. The rearrangement uses TRBV2 and TRBJ2-2; 11 nucleotides line up with TRBD2. V lost 2 bases and J lost 5; bases outside the gene matches: 10. The CDR3 loop spans 18 amino acids. CDR1 is SNHLY and CDR2 is FYNNEI in the germline V gene. The chain's CDR3 is CASSELVGASGRTGELFF. CDR3 nucleotides: TGTGCCAGCAGTGAATTGGTAGGGGCTAGCGGGAGGACCGGGGAGCTGTTTTTT.

V and J are TRBV6-1 and TRBJ1-2; weak D call: TRBD1 (6 bases). Trimming pared 7 bases from V and 5 bases from J, leaving 8 bases between. There are 11 residues in the CDR3. From germline, CDR1 is MNHNS and CDR2 SASEGT. In DNA form, the CDR3 reads TGTGCCAGCAACAGGGATTATGGCTACACCTTC. The encoded protein is CASNRDYGYTF.

For this clone: At the DNA level, this CDR3 is encoded by other sequences in the same sample as well. J is TRBJ1-4 and V is TRBV5-8; D is uncertain. From germline, CDR1 is SGHTS and CDR2 YDEGEE. Trimming took off 4 bases at V and 8 bases at J, with 18 bases between the two ends. The CDR3 contains 15 residues. CDR3 nucleotides: TGTGCCAGCAGCCCTGGCGGCGGAGGCTGGGAAAAACTGTTTTTT. Protein sequence: CASSPGGGGWEKLFF.

The chain joins TRBV4-2 to TRBJ2-5; D might be TRBD2 (6 bases). The CDR3 covers 16 residues. Trimming shortened V by 3 bases and J by 1 base, and 15 bases separated the two germline ends. Germline loops: CDR1 LGHNA, CDR2 YNFKEQ. CDR3 sequence: CASSHQSEGLQETQYF. CDR3 sequence (DNA): TGTGCCAGCAGCCACCAAAGCGAGGGACTCCAAGAGACCCAGTACTTC.

Of note for this clone: An end of the junction differs from the germline gene, which may be a read error. The rearrangement joins TRBV4-2 to TRBJ2-7, with 7 bases matching TRBD2. From germline, CDR1 is LGHNA and CDR2 YNFKEQ. The CDR3 is 15 amino acids. The CDR3 region is CASSQGGGRGLRWRF. CDR3 DNA: TGTGCCAGCAGCCAAGGCGGCGGGAGAGGCCTACGATGGCGGTTC.

The chain uses TRBV19 and TRBJ1-4; TRBD1 matches 9 bases. Germline V CDR1 and CDR2: LNHDA, SQIVND (reference sequence). CDR3 size: 16 residues. The junction had 11 bases not matched to a gene; V was cut back by 9 bases and J by 3 bases. The CDR3 region is CASQDRGSGPNEKLFF. The CDR3 DNA follows: TGTGCCAGCCAGGACAGGGGCAGCGGTCCTAATGAAAAACTGTTTTTT.

A note on this clone: This CDR3 is also generated by other DNA sequences in the sample. The chain is built from TRBV6-5 and TRBJ2-3, with TRBD1 matching 10 bases. This CDR3 region has 15 residues. Trimming at V came to 0 bases and at J to 4 bases, leaving 1 base not matched to a gene. Per germline, CDR1 MNHEY and CDR2 SVGAGI. The CDR3 region is CASSYSGTGADTQYF. The CDR3, as DNA: TGTGCCAGCAGTTACTCAGGGACAGGGGCAGATACGCAGTATTTT.

The rearrangement uses TRBV7-9 and TRBJ2-1, with TRBD2 matching over 9 bases. Trimming at V came to 2 bases and at J to 6 bases, leaving 11 bases not matched to a gene. The CDR3 loop spans 17 amino acids. Germline CDR1 is SEHNR and CDR2 is FQNEAQ (reference sequence). CDR3 nucleotides: TGTGCCAGCAGCTTAATGTGGGCGGGAGGGCGTGGCAATGAGCAGTTCTTC. This codes for CASSLMWAGGRGNEQFF.

This sequence joins TRBV7-3 and TRBJ2-7; 10 bases map to TRBD2. Looked up from germline, CDR1 is SGHTA and CDR2 is FQGTGA. CDR3 length: 13 residues. J lost 6 bases, V lost 4 bases, and 3 bases had no gene match. CDR3 bases: TGTGCCAGCAGCTCTAGCGGGAGCTTCGAGCAGTACTTC. Amino acid sequence: CASSSSGSFEQYF.

The gene calls are TRBV18 and TRBJ2-7; 15 nucleotides line up with TRBD2. J gave up 3 bases and V 2 bases, and 20 bases lay outside the gene matches. CDR3 length equals 22 residues. Germline CDR1 KGHSH, CDR2 LQKENI. CDR3 coding DNA: TGTGCCAGCTCACCATTGGGAGGTTTTGGGCAGCCGGGACTAGCGGGAGGCTACGAGCAGTACTTC. Translating gives CASSPLGGFGQPGLAGGYEQYF.

The gene calls are TRBV18 and TRBJ1-1; 7 bases map to TRBD1. Germline CDR1 and CDR2: KGHSH and LQKENI. The CDR3 is 16 residues long. The junction had 11 bases not matched to a gene; V was cut back by 1 base and J by 6 bases. The CDR3 region is CASSPLLQGGHSEAFF. The CDR3, as DNA: TGTGCCAGCTCACCACTTCTCCAGGGGGGTCATTCTGAAGCTTTCTTT.

The chain uses TRBV19 and TRBJ1-1; tentatively, D is TRBD1 (6 bases). Per the germline V gene, CDR1 is LNHDA and CDR2 is SQIVND (reference sequence). Between the trimmed V and J ends, which lost 6 bases and 1 base, there was a span of 15 bases. This CDR3 region has 15 residues. Here the CDR3 reads CASSLYRAQNTEAFF. DNA for the CDR3: TGTGCCAGTAGCCTCTACAGGGCCCAGAACACTGAAGCTTTCTTT.